This TCR beta chain was observed in a study of shared clonotypes between healthy human individuals. Study-wide points: Clonotypes shared by all four donors outscored non-shared clonotypes in generation probability.

Source study methods: ImmunoSEQ only sent back junction sequences with no quality scores, so filtering was done differently. Method: immunoSEQ multiplex PCR; TCRdb's copy keeps in-frame clones and lacks some. The DNA was the basis for D and trimming; V, J and clone size are from that table. The table lists 2 million to 3 million clones, roughly 93% of them singletons, with around 0.37% in the top ten. About this clone itself: What it recognizes is unknown.

CDR1 is ENHRY and CDR2 is SYGVKD in the germline V gene. CDR3 length: 13 amino acids. V lost 4 bases and J lost 7, with 14 bases in between. This sequence was found in a man younger than 35 in good health. Some clones in this sample may be carry-over from other donors' samples. This chain joins TRBV10-3 and TRBJ2-7; D not resolved. The specimen was naive CD4+ T cells from PBMCs. Subset denoted: CD45RA+ positively selected. CDR3 residues: CAISGNTAFEQYF. In nucleotides, the CDR3 is TGTGCCATCAGTGGGAATACCGCCTTTGAGCAGTACTTC.